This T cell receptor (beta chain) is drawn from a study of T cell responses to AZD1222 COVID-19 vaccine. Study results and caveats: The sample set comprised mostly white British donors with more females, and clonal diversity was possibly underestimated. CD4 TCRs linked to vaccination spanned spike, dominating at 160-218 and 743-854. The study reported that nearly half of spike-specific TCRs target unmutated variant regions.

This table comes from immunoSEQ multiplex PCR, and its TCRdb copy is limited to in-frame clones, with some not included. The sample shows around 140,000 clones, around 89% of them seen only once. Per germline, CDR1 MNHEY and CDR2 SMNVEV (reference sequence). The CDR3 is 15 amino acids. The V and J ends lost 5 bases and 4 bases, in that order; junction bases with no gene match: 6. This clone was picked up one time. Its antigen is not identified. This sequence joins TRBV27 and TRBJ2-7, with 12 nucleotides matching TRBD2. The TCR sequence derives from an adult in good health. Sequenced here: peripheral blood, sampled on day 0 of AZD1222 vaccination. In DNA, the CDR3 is TGTGCCAGCAGTGACTTGGGACTAGCGGGTTACGAGCAGTACTTC. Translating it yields CASSDLGLAGYEQYF.